This T cell receptor (beta chain) was obtained from a study of T-cell reconstitution after alpha-beta-depleted transplantation in children. This clonotype was counted between two and nine times. This CDR3 region has 15 residues. Germline CDR1 reads SQVTM; CDR2 reads ANQGSEA. V dropped 6 bases and J dropped 10; count of bases not matched to a gene: 15. Unique molecular identifiers were incorporated during preparation of the TCRbeta library. Using its own MiXCR run on the PCR reads, TCRdb lists one record per CDR3 protein. The sample contains about 640,000 distinct CDR3 sequences, roughly 17% of which appear only once.

This clonotype originated in a human donor who donated a stem cell graft to a child with acute myeloid leukemia. This chain connects TRBV29-1 to TRBJ2-1, with 10 bases that match TRBD2. Specimen: PBMCs from the stem cell graft donor, collected from the stem cell graft. The CDR3 protein is CSVDLSAGGLEEQFF. For the CDR3, the DNA is TGCAGCGTCGACCTCTCAGCGGGGGGGCTAGAGGAGCAGTTCTTC.